The count of the clone carrying this T cell receptor beta chain is one. Some clones are missing from TCRdb's copy, which holds only in-frame ones; the method was immunoSEQ multiplex PCR. The profile shows over 80,000 clones, approximately 90% of them singletons. The germline V gene encodes CDR1 MNHEY and CDR2 SVGAGI. This CDR3 is 15 amino acids long. V was clipped by 2 bases and J by 5 bases, with 13 bases between them. This record comes from a study of OX40 agonist ivuxolimab in advanced cancers. Study information: Enrollees could have had prior anti-PD-1, anti-PD-L1 or anti-CTLA-4 therapy, which 35% to 40% had received.

The chain recombines TRBV6-5 with TRBJ2-1; D tentatively fits TRBD1 or TRBD2 (5 bases each). The sequence derives from an adult with an advanced solid tumor such as melanoma, head and neck, liver or kidney cancer. Specimen: CD4+ or CD8+ T cells sorted from blood, collected in a trial of the OX40 agonist ivuxolimab. The CDR3 DNA reads as TGTGCCAGCAGTTACCCCGGGACGGCAAACAATGAGCAGTTCTTC. Translation gives CASSYPGTANNEQFF.